These 19 T cell receptor beta chains were all obtained from the same sample, sequenced in a study of a mutant IDH1 vaccine in newly diagnosed glioma. The table came from immunoSEQ multiplex PCR; TCRdb's copy has only in-frame clones and leaves some out. The sample lists tens of thousands of clones, 87% occurring once. No cognate antigen is known for these TCRs. This sample's time point: week 23, last vaccination. Every single dose of the vaccine, 300 ug of mutant IDH1 20-mer peptide, came with topical imiquimod. Sequenced material: PBMCs, taken from a glioma patient whose treatment included an IDH1 peptide vaccine. The receptor source for this set is a middle-aged man with glioma.

Worth noting for this clone: At one end the junction does not follow the germline gene, possibly because of a read error. The rearrangement uses TRBV10-2 and TRBJ2-7; 8 bases line up with TRBD2. The CDR3 consists of 10 residues. CDR1 is WSHSY and CDR2 is SAAADI in the germline V gene. This CDR3 is CASSEVSGNF. Written as DNA, the CDR3 is TGCGCCAGCAGTGAGGTTAGCGGGAACTTC.

V is TRBV5-1 and J is TRBJ2-7, with 8 nucleotides matching TRBD2. CDR1 is SGHRS and CDR2 is YFSETQ in the germline V gene. V shed 1 base and J 2 bases; nucleotides not matched to a gene: 8. This CDR3 contains 16 residues. CDR3 coding DNA: TGCGCCAGCAGCTTGAAGGTTAGCGGGGTAGCCTACGAGCAGTACTTC. It yields the protein CASSLKVSGVAYEQYF.

This chain uses TRBV18 with TRBJ2-7, with TRBD2 identical over 8 bases. Germline-derived CDR1 and CDR2 are KGHSH and LQKENI. The ends lost 3 bases at V and 2 bases at J; junction bases unmatched: 6. This CDR3 is 15 amino acids long. The CDR3 region is CASSPKTSEAYEQYF. CDR3 in DNA: TGTGCCAGCTCACCGAAGACTAGCGAAGCCTACGAGCAGTACTTC.

The genes are TRBV5-6 and TRBJ2-7, with TRBD2 matching 9 bases. The V segment lost 4 bases and the J segment 2 bases; nucleotides outside the gene matches: 13. The CDR3 totals 17 residues. Germline V gene lookup returns CDR1 SGHDT and CDR2 YYEEEE. CDR3 loop: CASSRYSATSGPYEQYF. The CDR3 nucleotides read TGTGCCAGCAGCCGTTATTCCGCGACTAGCGGACCCTACGAGCAGTACTTC.

V usage is TRBV28 and J usage is TRBJ2-5; 11 bases fit TRBD2. CDR1 is MDHEN and CDR2 is SYDVKM in the germline V gene. The CDR3 contains 18 residues. The J segment lost 0 bases and the V segment lost 10 bases, leaving 16 bases of the junction unmatched. CDR3 residues: CATDLSLGTSGYQETQYF. The CDR3 nucleotides read TGTGCCACCGACCTCTCCTTGGGGACTAGCGGATACCAAGAGACCCAGTACTTC. Full variable domain (remainder filled in from reference TRBV28 and TRBJ2-5): DVKVTQSSRYLVKRTGEKVFLECVQDMDHENMFWYRQDPGLGLRLIYFSYDVKMKEKGDIPEGYSVSREKKERFSLILESASTNQTSMYLCATDLSLGTSGYQETQYFGPGTRLLVL.

This clone was seen only once. V usage is TRBV5-1 and J usage is TRBJ2-5; D gene unclear. Germline values: CDR1 SGHRS, CDR2 YFSETQ. This CDR3 contains 15 residues. V lost 0 bases and J 1 base, leaving 10 bases between the germline ends. The DNA of the CDR3 is TGCGCCAGCAGCTTGGAGGTTCGCCCCCAAGAGACCCAGTACTTC. Translation: CASSLEVRPQETQYF.

This chain links TRBV5-1 with TRBJ2-7; TRBD1 or TRBD2 may be the D gene (5 bases each). The CDR3 is 13 residues long. V lost 1 base and J lost 11, with 16 bases in between. Germline loops: CDR1 SGHRS, CDR2 YFSETQ. DNA of the CDR3: TGCGCCAGCAGCTTGCGGGGACCACAGGAAAAGTACTTC. It is translated as CASSLRGPQEKYF.

This clone was recorded once. The gene calls are TRBV4-2 and TRBJ2-3, with D possibly matching TRBD2 (7 bases). The CDR3 totals 14 residues. Germline-derived CDR1 and CDR2 are LGHNA and YNFKEQ. Trimming took 5 bases from V and 6 from J, leaving 15 bases between them. CDR3 region: CASSSRGAVDTQYF. The CDR3 nucleotides read TGTGCCAGCAGCTCCCGGGGGGCGGTGGATACGCAGTATTTT.

This chain joins TRBV6-4 and TRBJ2-7; the D gene is possibly TRBD1 (6 bases). The CDR3 has 12 residues. Trimming stripped 5 bases from V and 7 bases from J, with 12 bases between. The germline V gene has CDR1 MRHNA and CDR2 SNTAGT. CDR3 protein: CASSTGLGEQYF. CDR3 bases: TGTGCCAGCAGTACAGGGTTGGGAGAGCAGTACTTC.

The chain joins TRBV18 to TRBJ2-7, with a tentative D call TRBD1 (6 bases). CDR3 length: 14 residues. Germline CDR1 KGHSH, CDR2 LQKENI. Trimming took 6 bases from V and 0 from J, leaving 12 bases between them. The CDR3 DNA reads as TGTGCCAGCTCGGATGGACAGTTCTCCTACGAGCAGTACTTC. This gives the protein CASSDGQFSYEQYF.

This sequence joins TRBV7-9 and TRBJ2-1, with 12 bases identical to TRBD2. After removal of 2 bases from V and 3 bases from J, the junction contained 5 bases not matched to a gene. This CDR3 is built from 17 residues. Germline CDR1 is SEHNR and CDR2 is FQNEAQ (reference sequence). The CDR3 is CASSLNPGLAGYNEQFF. CDR3 bases: TGTGCCAGCAGCTTAAATCCGGGACTAGCGGGCTACAATGAGCAGTTCTTC.

The chain recombines TRBV7-6 with TRBJ1-2; D call uncertain. V lost 7 bases to trimming and J lost 4 bases, with 19 bases between them. The CDR3 consists of 15 residues. Germline-derived CDR1 and CDR2 are SGHVS and FNYEAQ. CDR3 sequence (DNA): TGTGCCAGCACTCCTAACCCCGGCGTCATCTATGGCTACACCTTC. Protein: CASTPNPGVIYGYTF. Combining the CDR3 with reference TRBV7-6 and TRBJ1-2 gives the whole variable domain GAGVSQSPRYKVTKRGQDVALRCDPISGHVSLYWYRQALGQGPEFLTYFNYEAQQDKSGLPNDRFSAERPEGSISTLTIQRTEQRDSAMYRCASTPNPGVIYGYTFGSGTRLTVV.

V is TRBV11-1 and J is TRBJ2-2; D is possibly TRBD1 (6 bases). The CDR3 extends over 15 amino acids. Per germline, CDR1 SGHAT and CDR2 FQDESV (reference sequence). V lost 0 bases to trimming and J lost 2 bases, with 7 bases between them. The CDR3 DNA sequence: TGTGCCAGCAGCTTAGCCGGGACAAACACCGGGGAGCTGTTTTTT. This encodes CASSLAGTNTGELFF.

The rearrangement joins TRBV6-5 to TRBJ2-1; TRBD1 matches 8 bases. The ends lost 7 bases at V and 7 bases at J; junction bases unmatched: 6. The CDR3 has 13 amino acids. Germline V CDR1 and CDR2: MNHEY, SVGAGI. The CDR3 coding sequence is TGTGCCAGCACCAAGGACAGGGCAAATGAGCAGTTCTTC. This encodes CASTKDRANEQFF.

The chain combines TRBV30 with TRBJ2-3, with a weak D call TRBD1 (6 bases). With 4 bases removed from V and 3 bases from J, the gap between germline ends came to 20 bases. Germline CDR1 GTSNPN, CDR2 SVGIG (reference sequence). The CDR3 covers 16 residues. CDR3 in amino acids: CAWTPTYRDRTDTQYF. The CDR3 nucleotides are TGTGCCTGGACCCCTACGTACAGGGATAGAACAGATACGCAGTATTTT.

The chain carries TRBV5-4 and TRBJ2-7; the D gene is possibly TRBD1 (6 bases). The V gene's germline CDR1 is SGHNT and CDR2 YYREEE (reference sequence). CDR3 length equals 17 residues. V was cut by 5 bases and J by 0 bases, with 21 bases left in between. CDR3 sequence reads: CASSYKIDRSLSYEQYF. The CDR3 region has the DNA TGTGCCAGCAGTTACAAAATTGACAGGTCCCTCTCCTACGAGCAGTACTTC.

The V and J genes are TRBV4-2 and TRBJ2-1; D gene uncertain. In germline, CDR1 is LGHNA, CDR2 YNFKEQ. The CDR3 loop spans 14 amino acids. Trimming removed 0 bases from V and 4 bases from J, with 7 bases in between. The CDR3 nucleotides are TGTGCCAGCAGCCAAGATCAGGCGTACAATGAGCAGTTCTTC. This codes for CASSQDQAYNEQFF.

The J gene is TRBJ2-1, the V gene TRBV5-1, with D perhaps given as TRBD1 or TRBD2 (6 bases each). The CDR3 loop spans 14 amino acids. Germline V gene lookup returns CDR1 SGHRS and CDR2 YFSETQ. V was clipped by 0 bases and J by 9 bases, with 13 bases between them. The CDR3, as DNA: TGCGCCAGCAGCTTGGATTGGGGGGCCGGTGAGCAGTTCTTC. It is translated as CASSLDWGAGEQFF.

This chain links TRBV4-3 with TRBJ2-3; 8 nucleotides agree with TRBD2. Per germline, CDR1 LGHNA and CDR2 YSLEER. Trimming removed 3 bases from V and 6 bases from J; junction bases left unmatched: 8. The CDR3 is 15 residues long. The CDR3, as DNA: TGCGCCAGCAGCCATGGGACTAGTCTTTCTGATACGCAGTATTTT. It codes for CASSHGTSLSDTQYF.